In its sample, the clone carrying this T cell receptor (beta chain) was seen once. This sample stems from a study of shared T cell receptors in the human thymus. The germline V gene encodes CDR1 MNHNS and CDR2 SASEGT. CDR3 length equals 14 residues. V dropped 5 bases and J dropped 10; count of bases not matched to a gene: 14. The table came from immunoSEQ multiplex PCR; TCRdb's copy has only in-frame clones and leaves some out. The data contain hundreds of thousands of clones, 80% to 90% of them seen just once; the ten biggest clones take up about 0.011%. This same sample was also part of a study on human thymus T cells. From that second work: Donors were healthy Finnish babies undergoing corrective operations for congenital heart defects. Thymus specimens were resections from corrective heart surgery. Both thymic and peripheral blood repertoires showed apparently biased V and J usage. What related research reported was that thymic repertoires overlapped highly among unrelated individuals.

Sequenced: thymocytes. The rearrangement joins TRBV6-1 to TRBJ2-7, with 7 bases lining up with TRBD1. This TCR was sampled from a girl less than two years old with a congenital heart defect. CDR3 region: CASSLYRDSSFQYF. Written as DNA, the CDR3 is TGTGCCAGCAGTCTTTACCGGGACAGCTCCTTTCAGTACTTC.